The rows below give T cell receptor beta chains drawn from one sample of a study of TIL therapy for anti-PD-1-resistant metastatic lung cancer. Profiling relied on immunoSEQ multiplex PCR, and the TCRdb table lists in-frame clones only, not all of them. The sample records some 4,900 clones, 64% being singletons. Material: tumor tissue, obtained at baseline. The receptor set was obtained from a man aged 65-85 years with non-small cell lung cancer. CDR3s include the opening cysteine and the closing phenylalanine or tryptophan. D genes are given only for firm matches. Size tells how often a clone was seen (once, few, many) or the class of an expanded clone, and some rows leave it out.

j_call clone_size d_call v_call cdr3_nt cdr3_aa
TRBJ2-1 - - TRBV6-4 TGTGCCAGCAGTGAGGCGGGAAACAACAATGAGCAGTTCTTC CASSEAGNNNEQFF
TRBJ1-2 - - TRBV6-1 TGTGCCAGCAGTATTGACAGGTCATATGGCTACACCTTC CASSIDRSYGYTF
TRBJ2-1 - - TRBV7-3 TGTGCCAGCAGCACAGAGTTTGACAATGAGCAGTTCTTC CASSTEFDNEQFF
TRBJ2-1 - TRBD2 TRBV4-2 TGTGCCAGCAGCCAAGAATCGACTAGCGGGAGGTTGCTTGAGCAGTTCTTC CASSQESTSGRLLEQFF
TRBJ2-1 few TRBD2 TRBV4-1 TGCGCCAGCAGCCAAGGGACTAGCTACAATGAGCAGTTCTTC CASSQGTSYNEQFF
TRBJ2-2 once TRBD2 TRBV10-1 TGCGCCAGCAGTCGGGGAGGGCCCGGGGAGCTGTTTTTT CASSRGGPGELFF
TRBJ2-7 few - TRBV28 TGTGCCAGCAGTTCCGGACAGAAGCAGTACTTC CASSSGQKQYF
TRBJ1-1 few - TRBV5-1 TGCGCCAGCAGCTACTCTCTGGGCCCGAACACTGAAGCTTTCTTT CASSYSLGPNTEAFF
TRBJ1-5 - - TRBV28 TGTGCCAGCAGGGGGGAGATTCGCCCTAGCAATCAGCCCCAGCATTTT CASRGEIRPSNQPQHF
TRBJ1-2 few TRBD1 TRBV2 TGTGCCAGCACTATGGGACAGGGGGCAGTTGGGTATGGCTACACCTTC CASTMGQGAVGYGYTF
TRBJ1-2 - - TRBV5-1 TGCGCCAGCAGCTTGGCCGCGTTGGGGGGCTCTAACTATGGCTACACCTTC CASSLAALGGSNYGYTF
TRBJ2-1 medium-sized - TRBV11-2 TGTGCCAGCAGCTTAGTTGGTAGAGGTACTAATGAGCAGTTCTTC CASSLVGRGTNEQFF
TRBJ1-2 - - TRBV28 TGTGCCAGCCGACAGGTTAACTATGGCTACACCTTC CASRQVNYGYTF
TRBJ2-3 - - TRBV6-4 TGTGCCCCCATGGGAGATACGCAGTATTTT CAPMGDTQYF
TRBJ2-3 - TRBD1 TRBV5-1 TGCGCCAGCAGCTTGGACAGGGGTGGGCCAGATACGCAGTATTTT CASSLDRGGPDTQYF
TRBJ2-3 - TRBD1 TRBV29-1 TGCAGCGTTCCGGGACAGAGCACAGATACGCAGTATTTT CSVPGQSTDTQYF
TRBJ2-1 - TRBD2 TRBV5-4 TGTGCCAGCAAACAAGCGGGAGGGAATGAGCAGTTCTTC CASKQAGGNEQFF
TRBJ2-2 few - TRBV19 TGTGCCGGGCGAACAACGAACACCGGGGAGCTGTTTTTT CAGRTTNTGELFF
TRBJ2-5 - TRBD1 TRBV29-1 TGCAGCGTTGAGGGACAGGGGGCAGAGACCCAGTACTTC CSVEGQGAETQYF
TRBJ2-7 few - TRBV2 TGTGCCAGCAGTTCCAGGGGAAACTACGAGCAGTACTTC CASSSRGNYEQYF
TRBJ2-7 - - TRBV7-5 TGTGCCGGCGGGACAGGGGGAACCTACGAGCAGTACTTC CAGGTGGTYEQYF
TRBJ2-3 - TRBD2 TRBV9 TGTGCCAGCAGCGTAGAGGAACTAGCGGAGGGTACGCAGTATTTT CASSVEELAEGTQYF
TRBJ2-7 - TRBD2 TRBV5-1 TGCGCCAGCAGCTTAAACCCACTAGCGGGAGGGCCAGGGGAGCAGTACTTC CASSLNPLAGGPGEQYF
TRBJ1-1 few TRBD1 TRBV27 TGTGCCAGCAGTCCCCGACAGGGGGCCACTGAAGCTTTCTTT CASSPRQGATEAFF
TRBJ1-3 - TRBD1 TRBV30 TGTGCCTGGAGTGTTAGACAGGGGTTTAGAAACACCATATATTTT CAWSVRQGFRNTIYF
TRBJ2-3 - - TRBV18 TGTGCCAGCTCACCAGCCCGGACAGTCGGGATCACAGATACGCAGTATTTT CASSPARTVGITDTQYF
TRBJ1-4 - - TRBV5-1 TGCGCCAGCAGCCCGGAGCAGGGAGTCGGTTCGGCTAGTGAAAAACTGTTTTTT CASSPEQGVGSASEKLFF
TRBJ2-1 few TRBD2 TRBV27 TGTGCCAGCAGTTTACCTCTTCCGGGAGGAAGCAATGAGCAGTTCTTC CASSLPLPGGSNEQFF
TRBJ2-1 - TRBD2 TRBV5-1 TGCGCCAGCAGCCAAAGCGGGAGAGGGTCCTACAATGAGCAGTTCTTC CASSQSGRGSYNEQFF
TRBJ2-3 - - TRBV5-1 TGTGCCAGCAGCTTGAGGGCGCTTGGCACAGATACGCAGTATTTT CASSLRALGTDTQYF
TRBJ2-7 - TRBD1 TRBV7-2 TGTGCCAGCAGCTTAGTGACAGGGATGCGTTCCTACGAGCAGTACTTC CASSLVTGMRSYEQYF
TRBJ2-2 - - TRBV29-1 TGCAGCGTTAAGACAGGAACGAACACCGGGGAGCTGTTTTTT CSVKTGTNTGELFF
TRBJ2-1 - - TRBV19 TGTGCCAGTAGTATCTCCACAGGGCAGGAGCAGTTCTTC CASSISTGQEQFF
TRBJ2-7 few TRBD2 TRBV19 TGTGCCAGTAGTATTACTAGCGGGAGTTTAGACGAGCAGTACTTC CASSITSGSLDEQYF
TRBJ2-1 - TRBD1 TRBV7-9 TGTGCCAGCAGCTTAGGACAGGGGGTGAGTTCCTACAATGAGCAGTTCTTC CASSLGQGVSSYNEQFF
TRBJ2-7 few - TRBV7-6 TGTGCCAGCAGCTTTGCTAGTCCCAGCAACGAGCAGTACTTC CASSFASPSNEQYF
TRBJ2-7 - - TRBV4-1 TGCGCCAGCAGCCAAGACCGCATGACGTACGAGCAGTACTTC CASSQDRMTYEQYF
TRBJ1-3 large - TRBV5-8 TGTGCCAGCAGCTTCCAGGGATCTGGAAACACCATATATTTT CASSFQGSGNTIYF
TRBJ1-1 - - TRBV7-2 TGTGCCAGCAGCCTAGGAATGAACACTGAAGCTTTCTTT CASSLGMNTEAFF
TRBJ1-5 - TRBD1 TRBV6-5 TGTGCCAGCAGTTCCCAGGGGGCGTTCGACAATCAGCCCCAGCATTTT CASSSQGAFDNQPQHF
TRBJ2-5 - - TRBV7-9 TGTGCCAGCAGCTTCGCGGAGGGCGGGGAGACCCAGTACTTC CASSFAEGGETQYF
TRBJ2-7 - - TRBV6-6 TGTGCCAGCAGTTACTCCGGAAGCTCCTACGAGCAGTACTTC CASSYSGSSYEQYF
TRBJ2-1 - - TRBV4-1 TGCGCCAGCAGCCAAGATTATCGTGGGATTAGCTCCTACAATGAGCAGTTCTTC CASSQDYRGISSYNEQFF
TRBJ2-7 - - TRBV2 TGTGCCAGCACTAGCGCAACCACCTACGAGCAGTACTTC CASTSATTYEQYF
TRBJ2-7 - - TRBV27 TGTGCCAGCAGTTTGAGTAGCGGCCCCTACGAGCAGTACTTC CASSLSSGPYEQYF
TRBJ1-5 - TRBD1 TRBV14 TGTGCCAGCAGCCAAGAAAAAGACAGGGTGAGTCAGCCCCAGCATTTT CASSQEKDRVSQPQHF
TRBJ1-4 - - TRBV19 TGTGCCAGTAGTATCGATTTTTCACGGGTGTTTTTT CASSIDFSRVFF
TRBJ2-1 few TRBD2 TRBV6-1 TGTGCCAGCAGTCGACTAGCGGGAGGATACAATGAGCAGTTCTTC CASSRLAGGYNEQFF
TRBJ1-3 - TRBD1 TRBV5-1 TGCGCCAGCAGCACCTCAGGGGGCTCTGGAAACACCATATATTTT CASSTSGGSGNTIYF
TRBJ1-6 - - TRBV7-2 TGTGCCAGCAGCTTAGAAGCGGGGCGTAATTCACCCCTCCACTTT CASSLEAGRNSPLHF
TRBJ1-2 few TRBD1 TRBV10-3 TGTGCCATCAGTGCCCTTCAGGGGGCGCAGGGTGGCTACACCTTC CAISALQGAQGGYTF
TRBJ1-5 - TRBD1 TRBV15 TGTGCCACCAGCAGAGACTCCGCGACAGGGGACTCTACTCAGCCCCAGCATTTT CATSRDSATGDSTQPQHF
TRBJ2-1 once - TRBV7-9 TGTGCCAGCAGCTTAGCGGCGGGGCGCTACAATGAGCAGTTCTTC CASSLAAGRYNEQFF
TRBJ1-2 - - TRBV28 TGTGCCAGCAGTCTACGAACAGGGATTAAAGGCTACACCTTC CASSLRTGIKGYTF
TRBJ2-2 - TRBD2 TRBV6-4 TGTGCCAGCAGTGAGTTAGCGGGAGCGAGCGGGGAGCTGTTTTTT CASSELAGASGELFF
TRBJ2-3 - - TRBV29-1 TGCAGCGTCCAACAGGCTCGCATAGATACGCAGTATTTT CSVQQARIDTQYF
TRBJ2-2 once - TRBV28 TGTGCCAGCAGTTTGGGTGGGGCGCGGGCCGGGGAGCTGTTTTTT CASSLGGARAGELFF
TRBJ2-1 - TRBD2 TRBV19 TGTGCCAGCTCCGGGACTAGCGGCTACAATGAGCAGTTCTTC CASSGTSGYNEQFF
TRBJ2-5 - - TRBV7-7 TGTGCTAGCAGTTCGGACCAAGAGACCCAGTACTTC CASSSDQETQYF